This TCR beta chain was found in a study of blood T cell repertoires in COVID-19. At the level of the study: PBMCs, B-cell-depleted T cells, or T cells were the source of the cDNA or gDNA that made up the material.

The CDR3 totals 13 residues. The junction had 6 bases not matched to a gene; V was cut back by 7 bases and J by 5 bases. Per germline, CDR1 SGHTA and CDR2 FQGNSA. Method: immunoSEQ multiplex PCR; TCRdb's copy keeps in-frame clones and lacks some. Of under 200,000 clones listed, approximately 83% are singletons. The sequence was obtained from a human donor with acute or convalescent COVID-19. The donor label of this sample is uncertain. The J gene is TRBJ2-7, the V gene TRBV7-2; 9 bases map to TRBD1. The sequenced material came from peripheral blood. This CDR3 is CASTGTGRDEQYF. Written as DNA, the CDR3 is TGTGCCAGCACCGGGACAGGGCGCGACGAGCAGTACTTC.